This T cell receptor beta chain was obtained from a study of blood T cell repertoires in COVID-19. Looking at the study overall: The United States, Italy and Spain were the sources of the acute and convalescent COVID-19 samples. PBMCs, B-cell-depleted T cells, or T cells were the source of the cDNA or gDNA that made up the material.

Original handling: Estimation of nucleated cell counts relied on the amplification of reference gene primers. Assay: immunoSEQ multiplex PCR; the TCRdb copy retains only in-frame clones and omits some. V and J calls and clone size are copied from that table; D and trimming were computed from the DNA. The sample lists about 350,000 clones, roughly 90% seen once, with 3.9% in the top ten. Seattle enrolled patients during active infection and tracked them longitudinally. The clonotype was recovered from a woman aged 55-69 years with COVID-19, enrolled during active disease. The material sequenced was peripheral blood.

In DNA form, the CDR3 reads TGTGCCAGCAGCTCTCCAATAGCGGGGGGTAGCACAGATACGCAGTATTTT. It specifies CASSSPIAGGSTDTQYF. This chain connects TRBV7-9 to TRBJ2-3; 10 bases are a match to TRBD2. The V and J ends lost 4 bases and 0 bases, in that order; junction bases with no gene match: 7. The CDR3 totals 17 residues. In germline, CDR1 is SEHNR, CDR2 FQNEAQ (reference sequence).